These T cell receptor beta chains were read from a single sample in a study of blood T cell repertoires in COVID-19. Only in-frame clones appear in the TCRdb table, and some are missing; sequencing was by immunoSEQ multiplex PCR. This table holds a few hundred thousand clones, 90% found once. The sequenced sample consisted of peripheral blood. The receptors derive from a woman aged 25-40 years with COVID-19, enrolled during active disease. Each CDR3 is given with its conserved first and last residue. The D gene is left open where the match is weak. Clone size is shown for a subset of rows, as once, few, many or a class of expanded clone.

TGTGCCAGCAGCGCTACTCGGGGTGGGGAGCAGTTCTTC | CASSATRGGEQFF | . | TRBV7-9 | 13 | . | TRBJ2-1
TGTGCCAGCAGTTACTCGATCGAAGCTTACAATGAGCAGTTCTTC | CASSYSIEAYNEQFF | once | TRBV6-5 | 15 | . | TRBJ2-1
TGTGCCAGCAGACCTGAATTACAGACGGACAGTATGCAGTACTTC | CASRPELQTDSMQYF | . | TRBV5-4 | 15 | . | TRBJ2-7
TGTGCCAGTAGTTCTTTCCAAGGGGCCGACGAGCAGTACTTC | CASSSFQGADEQYF | once | TRBV19 | 14 | . | TRBJ2-7
TGTGCCAGCAGCCCCAATCGACTAGCACCCCCCTACGAGCAGTACTTC | CASSPNRLAPPYEQYF | . | TRBV28 | 16 | TRBD2 | TRBJ2-7
TGTGCCAGTAGTATATCGAGGCGAATGGCTGAAGCTTTCTTT | CASSISRRMAEAFF | . | TRBV19 | 14 | . | TRBJ1-1
TGTGCCAGCAGCTTCCCAGGGGGCGAAGAGACCCAGTACTTC | CASSFPGGEETQYF | once | TRBV5-6 | 14 | TRBD1 | TRBJ2-5
TGTGCCAGTAGCCACACCTCGGGACAGGGGCATGGCTACACCTTC | CASSHTSGQGHGYTF | . | TRBV19 | 15 | TRBD1 | TRBJ1-2
TGTGCCAGCAGCGTAGGCCGGAGGAACACCGGGGAGCTGTTTTTT | CASSVGRRNTGELFF | once | TRBV9 | 15 | . | TRBJ2-2
TGCGCCAGCAGCTTTAGCGGGAGGGCCAACACCGGGGAGCTGTTTTTT | CASSFSGRANTGELFF | . | TRBV5-1 | 16 | TRBD2 | TRBJ2-2